The clone carrying this TCR beta chain was picked up a small number of times. What it recognizes is unknown. The entry originates in a study of blood T cells in healthy people across ages. Germline CDR1 MGHRA, CDR2 YSYEKL. The CDR3 consists of 14 residues. V trimming: 6 bases; J trimming: 4 bases; junction bases outside the gene matches: 9. It was with a sample-barcoded 5' primer and a J-beta primer mix that a second PCR of about 6 to 11 cycles was run. TCRdb itself ran the 5' RACE reads through MiXCR, one entry per CDR3 protein. The table includes about 1.4 million distinct CDR3 sequences, 55% to 75% detected once. The donors, healthy Caucasians from Russia, were aged roughly 6 to 90. Study outcomes and limitations: Estimates drawn from one million T cells were deemed to understate diversity.

The source of this sequence is a man aged 18 to 30 in good health. Sequencing input: blood. The gene calls are TRBV4-1 and TRBJ2-7; 7 nucleotides align to TRBD1. CDR3 in amino acids: CASSHQGERYEQYF. The CDR3 DNA is TGCGCCAGCAGTCACCAGGGGGAACGGTACGAGCAGTACTTC.